One and the same sample provided the 6 T cell receptor beta chains below, sequenced in a study of identical twins. TCRdb itself ran the 5' RACE reads through MiXCR, one entry per CDR3 protein. The table includes fewer than 500,000 distinct CDR3 sequences, approximately 25% detected once. A further study also used this sample, focusing on T cells expressing NK-cell markers.

Sequencing was done on a sample of CD4+ T cells sorted from blood. These receptors all stem from a woman under 30 in good health.

The rearrangement joins TRBV7-2 to TRBJ1-6; D remains unclear. The CDR3 has 13 residues. The germline V gene encodes CDR1 SGHTA and CDR2 FQGNSA. Deletions cut 5 bases from V and 14 bases from J, with 16 bases between. The CDR3 spells CASSKQLGATLHF. The CDR3 DNA sequence: TGTGCCAGCAGCAAACAGCTCGGCGCAACCCTCCACTTT.

This sequence joins TRBV20-1 and TRBJ2-3; D gene unclear. V was clipped by 3 bases and J by 4 bases, with 8 bases between them. This CDR3 has 12 residues. Germline CDR1 is DFQATT and CDR2 is SNEGSKA (reference sequence). CDR3 protein: CSARSGPDTQYF. CDR3 bases: TGCAGTGCTAGGTCTGGGCCAGATACGCAGTATTTT.

This rearrangement joins TRBV27 to TRBJ1-1, with 7 bases lining up with TRBD1. Germline-derived CDR1 and CDR2 are MNHEY and SMNVEV (reference sequence). The CDR3 sequence is 13 residues long. J gave up 6 bases and V 3 bases, and 4 bases lay outside the gene matches. Here the CDR3 reads CASSFGDSAEAFF. CDR3 nucleotide sequence: TGTGCCAGCAGTTTCGGGGACAGCGCTGAAGCTTTCTTT.

This clonotype turned up a few times. The V and J genes are TRBV12-3 or TRBV12-4 and TRBJ2-6; a possible D gene is TRBD2 (5 bases). Between the trimmed V and J ends, which lost 7 bases and 0 bases, there was a span of 13 bases. The CDR3 spans 16 residues. CDR3 region: CASIGELSSGANVLTF. The DNA for the CDR3 is TGTGCCAGCATCGGGGAACTCTCCTCTGGGGCCAACGTCCTGACTTTC.

The CDR3 region is CASRTRDSARTHGNTIYF. The DNA for the CDR3 is TGTGCCAGCAGAACCCGGGACAGCGCGCGAACTCACGGAAACACCATATATTTT. This chain uses TRBV11-1 with TRBJ1-3; TRBD1 matches 7 bases. The CDR3 contains 18 residues. The V gene end was trimmed by 6 bases and the J gene end by 4 bases; junction bases not matched to a gene: 18. Germline V gives CDR1 SGHAT, CDR2 FQDESV (reference sequence).

This clonotype appeared a few times. J is TRBJ2-2 and V is TRBV12-3 or TRBV12-4; a possible D gene is TRBD1 (5 bases). V gave up 6 bases and J gave up 12 bases, with 17 bases separating them. The CDR3 covers 13 residues. This CDR3 reads CASRPDSYEQLFF. Here the CDR3 DNA reads TGTGCCAGCAGACCCGACAGCTATGAGCAGCTGTTTTTT.